Shown below are 23 T cell receptor beta chains from a single sample sequenced in a study of cytomegalovirus exposure and HLA in healthy donors. With 60 Vbeta and 13 Jbeta primers, the PCR was carried out. Profiled with immunoSEQ multiplex PCR; TCRdb holds only in-frame clones, not every one. This sample has 90,000 to 100,000 clones, with around 9.6% found just once. Sequencing was carried out using PBMCs. The source of these receptors is a man aged 45-65 years in good health and CMV-seropositive.

This clone appeared a few times. V usage is TRBV11-2 and J usage is TRBJ2-7, with TRBD1 as a possible D gene (5 bases). Trimming removed 0 bases from V and 0 bases from J, with 12 bases in between. Germline V gene data show CDR1 as SGHAT and CDR2 as FQNNGV. The CDR3 sequence is 16 residues long. The CDR3, as DNA: TGTGCCAGCAGCTTAGATGGGGCAGCCTCCTCCTACGAGCAGTACTTC. It yields the protein CASSLDGAASSYEQYF. The variable domain in full, with the rest retrieved from reference TRBV11-2 and TRBJ2-7, is EAGVAQSPRYKIIEKRQSVAFWCNPISGHATLYWYQQILGQGPKLLIQFQNNGVVDDSQLPKDRFSAERLKGVDSTLKIQPAKLEDSAVYLCASSLDGAASSYEQYFGPGTRLTVT.

This clone showed up just a few times. V gene TRBV18 combines with J gene TRBJ1-1; 9 bases agree with TRBD1. The V gene end was trimmed by 3 bases and the J gene end by 0 bases; junction bases not matched to a gene: 5. Germline V gives CDR1 KGHSH, CDR2 LQKENI. The CDR3 is made up of 16 amino acids. The CDR3 DNA reads TGTGCCAGCTCACCGCTCGGGACAGGGATGAACACTGAAGCTTTCTTT. Translating it yields CASSPLGTGMNTEAFF.

In this sample, this clone turned up a few times. The CDR3 region is CASSLPVKGLAGDRADTQYF. The CDR3 nucleotides are TGTGCCAGCAGCTTACCCGTAAAGGGACTAGCGGGAGATCGCGCAGATACGCAGTATTTT. The chain couples TRBV7-6 to TRBJ2-3, with 14 bases aligning to TRBD2. The CDR3 has 20 residues. Germline CDR1 SGHVS, CDR2 FNYEAQ. The V segment lost 2 bases and the J segment 4 bases; nucleotides outside the gene matches: 14.

The V call is TRBV2, the J call TRBJ2-7, with 9 bases fitting TRBD2. The CDR3 runs to 14 residues. Germline trimming cut 9 bases from V and 0 bases from J; bases unmatched to any gene: 6. The germline gives CDR1 SNHLY, CDR2 FYNNEI. CDR3 in amino acids: CARRSSGSSYEQYF. The CDR3 DNA reads as TGTGCCAGGAGGAGTAGCGGGAGCTCCTACGAGCAGTACTTC. The full variable domain, its missing parts supplied by reference TRBV2 and TRBJ2-7, is EPEVTQTPSHQVTQMGQEVILRCVPISNHLYFYWYRQILGQKVEFLVSFYNNEISEKSEIFDDQFSVERPDGSNFTLKIRSTKLEDSAMYFCARRSSGSSYEQYFGPGTRLTVT.

The sample holds a few counts of this clone. This rearrangement joins TRBV2 to TRBJ2-5; tentative D call: TRBD1 (5 bases). Trimming left V 8 bases short and J 5 bases short, with 12 bases between. The CDR3 length is 12 residues. Per the germline V gene, CDR1 is SNHLY and CDR2 is FYNNEI. The DNA of the CDR3 is TGTGCCAGCGAGGTCGCAGGGGAGACCCAGTACTTC. Translation: CASEVAGETQYF.

As regards this clone: The identical CDR3 is also encoded by other nucleotide sequences in the sample. The V and J genes are TRBV9 and TRBJ2-2; possible D gene TRBD2, 6 bases. Per germline, CDR1 SGDLS and CDR2 YYNGEE. Trimming took off 4 bases at V and 3 bases at J, with 13 bases between the two ends. The CDR3 totals 15 residues. The CDR3: CASSIGEAYTGELFF. The CDR3 DNA is TGTGCCAGCAGCATCGGGGAGGCATACACCGGGGAGCTGTTTTTT.

In its sample, this clone was seen a few times. The chain combines TRBV28 with TRBJ2-1; 10 bases fit TRBD2. The germline CDR1 and CDR2 sequences are MDHEN and SYDVKM. J lost 8 bases, V lost 5 bases, and 9 bases had no gene match. CDR3 size: 15 residues. This chain's CDR3 is CASSVSGRARDEQFF. As DNA, the CDR3 is TGTGCCAGCAGTGTAAGCGGGAGGGCCAGGGATGAGCAGTTCTTC.

V usage is TRBV5-1 and J usage is TRBJ2-7, with TRBD2 matching 10 bases. This CDR3 comprises 16 residues. Germline CDR1 and CDR2: SGHRS and YFSETQ. V lost 3 bases, J lost 1 base, and 7 bases stayed unmatched. CDR3 coding DNA: TGCGCCAGCAGCTCGGGCGGACTAGCGGATTCCTACGAGCAGTACTTC. Protein: CASSSGGLADSYEQYF.

This CDR3 is CASSFSGRARYEQYF. In DNA form, the CDR3 reads TGTGCCAGCAGCTTCAGCGGGAGGGCCAGGTACGAGCAGTACTTC. V gene TRBV28 combines with J gene TRBJ2-7; 10 bases agree with TRBD2. The CDR3 covers 15 residues. Germline V CDR1 and CDR2: MDHEN, SYDVKM. V lost 6 bases and J lost 4; bases outside the gene matches: 9.

This clone has only a few counts. The chain links TRBV2 to TRBJ2-4; TRBD1 aligns across 7 bases. The germline CDR1 and CDR2 sequences are SNHLY and FYNNEI. CDR3 length: 11 residues. For the CDR3, the DNA is TGTGCAGGGGGACAGAAAAACATTCAGTACTTC. Translated, it gives CAGGQKNIQYF. The full variable domain, in which reference TRBV2 and TRBJ2-4 provide the parts outside the CDR3, is EPEVTQTPSHQVTQMGQEVILRCVPISNHLYFYWYRQILGQKVEFLVSFYNNEISEKSEIFDDQFSVERPDGSNFTLKIRSTKLEDSAMYFCAGGQKNIQYFGAGTRLSVL.

This clone was seen a few times. The chain couples TRBV14 to TRBJ2-3; D is ambiguous. CDR1 and CDR2 from the germline V gene are SGHDN and FVKESK. V lost 3 bases, J lost 8 bases, and 6 bases lay in between. CDR3 size: 11 residues. The CDR3 region is CASSQTGTQYF. DNA for the CDR3: TGTGCCAGCAGCCAGACGGGTACGCAGTATTTT.

The V gene is TRBV30, the J gene TRBJ2-3; 12 nucleotides agree with TRBD2. Germline V CDR1 and CDR2: GTSNPN, SVGIG (reference sequence). This CDR3 contains 15 residues. J lost 7 bases, V lost 3 bases, and 8 bases had no gene match. CDR3 residues: CAWRTSGSTVYTQYF. The CDR3 DNA sequence: TGTGCCTGGAGGACTAGCGGGAGTACGGTTTATACGCAGTATTTT.

This rearrangement joins TRBV15 to TRBJ2-3, with 14 bases fitting TRBD2. CDR1 is LNHNV and CDR2 is YYDKDF in the germline V gene (reference sequence). The J segment lost 4 bases and the V segment lost 4 bases, leaving 4 bases of the junction unmatched. The CDR3 is 16 amino acids. DNA for the CDR3: TGTGCCACCAGCACCGGGACTAGCGGGAGAGCAGATACGCAGTATTTT. Protein sequence: CATSTGTSGRADTQYF.

The rearrangement uses TRBV30 and TRBJ2-5, with TRBD2 matching over 9 bases. CDR3 length: 13 amino acids. Unmatched junction bases numbered 3, after V lost 3 bases and J lost 4 bases. Germline loops: CDR1 GTSNPN, CDR2 SVGIG (reference sequence). The DNA for the CDR3 is TGTGCCTGGAGGATTAGCGGGAGAGAGACCCAGTACTTC. Its translation is CAWRISGRETQYF.

The J gene is TRBJ1-5, the V gene TRBV27; unclear D gene. Germline CDR1 reads MNHEY; CDR2 reads SMNVEV (reference sequence). The CDR3 has 16 residues. Trimming shortened V by 0 bases and J by 4 bases, and 13 bases separated the two germline ends. CDR3 sequence (DNA): TGTGCCAGCAGTTTATCCTTTCGGGGAGGGAATCAGCCCCAGCATTTT. This translates into CASSLSFRGGNQPQHF.

This chain connects TRBV10-1 to TRBJ2-3; 12 bases map to TRBD2. The germline CDR1 and CDR2 sequences are WNHNN and SYGVQD (reference sequence). The ends lost 2 bases at V and 0 bases at J; junction bases unmatched: 3. The CDR3 extends over 17 amino acids. CDR3 region: CASSEGLAGPSTDTQYF. The CDR3 coding sequence is TGCGCCAGCAGTGAGGGACTAGCGGGGCCTAGCACAGATACGCAGTATTTT.

J is TRBJ1-1 and V is TRBV7-3; tentative D call: TRBD1 (5 bases). CDR1 and CDR2 (germline): SGHTA, FQGTGA. The V and J ends lost 3 bases and 7 bases respectively, with 12 bases between them. The CDR3 is made up of 13 amino acids. CDR3 nucleotide sequence: TGTGCCAGCAGCTTCGGGGCGGGGGATGAAGCTTTCTTT. It codes for CASSFGAGDEAFF.

The V and J genes are TRBV5-1 and TRBJ2-7; the D gene is possibly TRBD1 (8 bases). Germline values: CDR1 SGHRS, CDR2 YFSETQ. The CDR3 has 17 residues. The V gene lost 1 base and the J gene lost 3 bases, with 20 bases spanning the gap. This CDR3 reads CASSLYTSGDRNYEQYF. DNA for the CDR3: TGCGCCAGCAGCTTGTATACGAGCGGGGACAGGAACTACGAGCAGTACTTC.

This clone was counted between two and nine times. This sequence joins TRBV7-8 and TRBJ2-5, with TRBD1 as a possible D gene (5 bases). Germline V gives CDR1 SGHVS, CDR2 FQNEAQ. Trimming stripped 3 bases from V and 0 bases from J, with 8 bases between. This CDR3 spans 14 amino acids. CDR3 sequence (DNA): TGTGCCAGCAGCTTCCGACAGTACCAAGAGACCCAGTACTTC. Amino acids: CASSFRQYQETQYF.

This sequence joins TRBV11-1 and TRBJ2-3; 8 bases map to TRBD2. The ends lost 5 bases at V and 4 bases at J; junction bases unmatched: 14. This CDR3 contains 17 residues. Germline CDR1 is SGHAT and CDR2 is FQDESV (reference sequence). Here the CDR3 reads CASSRLRVGTSPDTQYF. As DNA, the CDR3 is TGTGCCAGCAGCCGTCTCCGGGTAGGGACTAGTCCAGATACGCAGTATTTT.

The CDR3 nucleotides are TGCGCCAGCAGCCAAGGGGGAGGACTCTCCTACGAGCAGTACTTC. This codes for CASSQGGGLSYEQYF. The V and J genes are TRBV4-1 and TRBJ2-7; D is possibly TRBD2 (6 bases). The CDR3 totals 15 residues. Germline CDR1 is MGHRA and CDR2 is YSYEKL. Trimming took off 1 base at V and 0 bases at J, with 10 bases between the two ends.

The chain is built from TRBV28 and TRBJ1-1, with a tentative D call TRBD1 (5 bases). Germline-derived CDR1 and CDR2 are MDHEN and SYDVKM. The length of the CDR3 is 12 residues. Trimming took 5 bases from V and 4 from J, leaving 8 bases between them. CDR3 DNA: TGTGCCAGCAGTAGGGGTAGCACTGAAGCTTTCTTT. Translating gives CASSRGSTEAFF.

The J gene is TRBJ2-7, the V gene TRBV7-2; D gene uncertain. Deletions cut 1 base from V and 3 bases from J, with 16 bases between. The CDR3 has 16 residues. Germline CDR1 reads SGHTA; CDR2 reads FQGNSA. The CDR3 reads CASSLELRQAYYEQYF. The DNA of the CDR3 is TGTGCCAGCAGCTTAGAGCTGCGTCAGGCCTACTACGAGCAGTACTTC.